The sequence of this T cell receptor beta chain was determined in a study of blood T cells in healthy people across ages. Study conclusions and caveats: Versus aged donors, long-lived donors had higher diversity and more naive CD4+ cells. It was not possible, with unsorted PBMCs, to conclusively compare naive and antigen-experienced cells.

Worth noting for this clonotype: Antigen specificity is unknown.

With a J-beta primer mix and a sample-barcoded 5' primer, a second PCR ran about 7 to 12 cycles. TCRdb re-analysed the 5' RACE reads in MiXCR, keeping a single row per CDR3 protein. The table shows roughly 2 million distinct CDR3 sequences, with roughly 49% occurring only once. The CDR3 is made up of 13 amino acids. Germline CDR1 is SNHLY and CDR2 is FYNNEI. Between the trimmed V and J ends, which lost 0 bases and 7 bases, there was a span of 10 bases. Donors gave around 9.3 milliliters of peripheral blood apiece. The rearrangement links TRBV2 to TRBJ2-7; no firm D call. The material sequenced was blood. The receptor comes from a middle-aged woman in good health. Here the CDR3 reads CASSEAINNEQYF. The CDR3 nucleotides read TGTGCCAGCAGTGAAGCAATAAACAATGAGCAGTACTTC.